A single sample is the source of the 27 T cell receptor beta chains below, sequenced in a study of T cells in Graves' hyperthyroidism and ophthalmopathy (dated by TCRdb to the late 2010s). Libraries were constructed by multiplex PCR. Sequencing relied on an Illumina HiSeq 2000. TCR beta CDR3 regions were amplified from RNA transcripts. For the first round of RT-PCR on the TCR CDR3, the HTBI primer set was used together with the Qiagen OneStep RT-PCR kit. TCRdb's own reprocessing of the public reads used fastp at Q25 and MiXCR and kept productive beta chains. Records with the same CDR3 protein are collapsed into one entry carrying the most frequent genes and DNA. The sample includes nearly 750,000 distinct CDR3 sequences, with 30% to 40% observed a single time. The ten largest clones take up around a third of the sample. The sequencing sample was made of blood. The receptor source for this set is a woman in her thirties or forties with Graves' hyperthyroidism.

This clonotype was recorded a few times. The gene calls are TRBV9 and TRBJ2-7, with D maybe TRBD2 (7 bases). The J call may be wrong; the DNA end is better matched by TRBJ2-5. CDR3 length: 15 residues. The V gene's germline CDR1 is SGDLS and CDR2 YYNGEE. CDR3 sequence: CASSGHGGQRETQYF. CDR3 nucleotide sequence: TGTGCCAGCAGCGGTCACGGGGGGCAGAGAGAGACCCAGTACTTC.

In its sample, this clonotype was seen many times. This chain connects TRBV7-3 to TRBJ2-5; D is undetermined. The CDR3 has 13 amino acids. The germline gives CDR1 SGHTA, CDR2 FQGTGA. V lost 4 bases, J lost 1 base, and 7 bases lay in between. This CDR3 reads CASSWGLQETQYF. The CDR3 nucleotides are TGTGCCAGCAGCTGGGGTCTCCAAGAGACCCAGTACTTC.

Concerning this clonotype: One base away lies a much larger clone, so this may be a sequencing read error. This rearrangement joins TRBV7-9 to TRBJ1-4; no firm D call. The CDR3 runs 12 residues. The V gene's germline CDR1 is SEHNR and CDR2 FQNEAQ (reference sequence). Here the CDR3 DNA reads TGTGCCGGCAGCTCACGAGCTGAAAAACTGTTTTTT. Translating gives CAGSSRAEKLFF.

Many counts were recorded for this clonotype. This chain joins TRBV29-1 and TRBJ1-2, with TRBD1 as a possible D gene (5 bases). Germline V CDR1 and CDR2: SQVTM, ANQGSEA. Trimming stripped 6 bases from V and 3 bases from J, with 17 bases between. CDR3 length: 14 residues. CDR3 DNA: TGCAGCGTGTCCCGCCGGGGCGAGGACTATGGCTACACCTTC. Amino acid sequence: CSVSRRGEDYGYTF.

In its sample, this clonotype was seen many times. The gene calls are TRBV7-2 and TRBJ2-5; 7 positions agree with TRBD2. The CDR3 contains 14 residues. The J segment lost 3 bases and the V segment lost 2 bases, leaving 3 bases of the junction unmatched. CDR1 SGHTA and CDR2 FQGNSA come from the germline V gene. CDR3 loop: CASSLMGGEETQYF. The CDR3 DNA reads TGTGCCAGCAGCTTAATGGGAGGGGAAGAGACCCAGTACTTC.

V is TRBV19 and J is TRBJ2-1; D unclear. CDR1 LNHDA and CDR2 SQIVND come from the germline V gene (reference sequence). The V gene lost 6 bases and the J gene lost 0 bases, with 12 bases spanning the gap. This CDR3 is 15 amino acids long. The CDR3 loop is CASRQARSSYNEQFF. CDR3 nucleotides: TGTGCCAGTAGGCAAGCAAGGAGCTCCTACAATGAGCAGTTCTTC. The full variable domain, completed using reference TRBV19 and TRBJ2-1, is DGGITQSPKYLFRKEGQNVTLSCEQNLNHDAMYWYRQDPGQGLRLIYYSQIVNDFQKGDIAEGYSVSREKKESFPLTVTSAQKNPTAFYLCASRQARSSYNEQFFGPGTRLTVL.

The chain carries TRBV27 and TRBJ2-2, with D possibly called TRBD1 or TRBD2 (5 bases each). The CDR3 totals 15 residues. Trimming removed 7 bases at V and 5 bases at J, with 17 bases between. The germline V gene has CDR1 MNHEY and CDR2 SMNVEV (reference sequence). CDR3 coding DNA: TGTGCCAGCAAGCCCCGTAGAGGGGTAACCGGGGAGCTGTTTTTT. Its translation: CASKPRRGVTGELFF.

The chain recombines TRBV5-1 with TRBJ2-2; no clear D. Germline V gene lookup returns CDR1 SGHRS and CDR2 YFSETQ. The V end was cut by 4 bases, the J end by 6 bases, with 7 bases between. The CDR3 extends over 12 amino acids. In DNA, the CDR3 is TGCGCCAGCAGCAATGTCGCCGGGGAGCTGTTTTTT. Amino acid sequence: CASSNVAGELFF.

This clonotype has a single count. This chain links TRBV10-3 with TRBJ2-2, with D hard to call. Germline assignment: CDR1 ENHRY and CDR2 SYGVKD. The CDR3 is 13 residues long. V was clipped by 3 bases and J by 7 bases, with 9 bases between them. The CDR3 spells CAISDLPSGELFF. DNA of the CDR3: TGTGCCATCAGTGACCTACCCAGCGGGGAGCTGTTTTTT.

J is TRBJ2-5 and V is TRBV12-5, with no clear D. This CDR3 comprises 12 residues. Trimming pared 3 bases from V and 4 bases from J, leaving 6 bases between. CDR1 and CDR2 from the germline V gene are LGHNT and FRNRAP. The CDR3 protein is CASGFDLETQYF. Written as DNA, the CDR3 is TGTGCTAGTGGTTTTGACCTAGAGACCCAGTACTTC.

Worth noting for this clonotype: With a much larger clone just one base away, this may be a read error. The chain uses TRBV29-1 and TRBJ1-4; unclear D gene. In germline, CDR1 is SQVTM, CDR2 ANQGSEA. This CDR3 is 12 amino acids long. The CDR3 protein is CSAAAMRERLFF. The CDR3 DNA follows: TGCAGCGCAGCCGCGATGAGGGAAAGACTGTTTTTT.

This clonotype was found many times. The chain couples TRBV10-3 to TRBJ2-7; tentative D call: TRBD2 (5 bases). Germline-derived CDR1 and CDR2 are ENHRY and SYGVKD. The CDR3 has 14 residues. V gave up 3 bases and J gave up 2 bases, with 11 bases separating them. CDR3 sequence reads: CAISDSSGAYEQYF. The CDR3, as DNA: TGTGCCATCAGTGATTCCAGCGGTGCCTACGAGCAGTACTTC.

This clonotype has ten or more counts. The genes are TRBV6-6 and TRBJ1-3, with D unclear. The CDR3 covers 15 residues. Looked up from germline, CDR1 is MNHNY and CDR2 is SVGAGI (reference sequence). The V and J ends lost 1 base and 0 bases respectively, with 7 bases between them. The CDR3 loop is CASSYLWHSGNTIYF. The CDR3 coding sequence is TGTGCCAGCAGTTACTTGTGGCACTCTGGAAACACCATATATTTT.

The chain joins TRBV6-5 to TRBJ2-2; D perhaps matches TRBD2 (6 bases). Germline-derived CDR1 and CDR2 are MNHEY and SVGAGI. V was cut by 5 bases and J by 5 bases, with 21 bases left in between. This CDR3 region has 17 residues. CDR3: CASSDPVWGRITGELFF. The DNA for the CDR3 is TGTGCCAGCAGTGACCCCGTTTGGGGGAGGATTACCGGGGAGCTGTTTTTT.

V usage is TRBV12-3 or TRBV12-4 and J usage is TRBJ2-5; no firm D call. V shed 3 bases and J shed 5 bases, with 25 bases lying between them. The CDR3 length is 18 residues. CDR3 in DNA: TGTGCCAGCAGTTTTTTTCCCCCCTGGGCAGTTCGTCGGGAGACCCAGTACTTC. Protein sequence: CASSFFPPWAVRRETQYF.

This clonotype was found once. The chain employs TRBV12-3 or TRBV12-4 and TRBJ1-2, with D perhaps matching TRBD1 (5 bases). Trimming pared 7 bases from V and 5 bases from J, leaving 11 bases between. CDR3 length equals 12 residues. CDR3 DNA sequence: TGTGCCAGCACGGGGCAGCGGTATGGCTACACCTTC. The encoded protein is CASTGQRYGYTF.

The chain couples TRBV24-1 to TRBJ2-7; 8 bases map to TRBD2. This CDR3 is built from 14 residues. V was clipped by 11 bases and J by 4 bases; unmatched bases: 12. Germline CDR1 and CDR2: KGHDR and SFDVKD. In nucleotides, the CDR3 is TGTGCCAGCAACGGGGGGGAGGGCCTTTACGAGCAGTACTTC. Translating gives CASNGGEGLYEQYF.

V gene TRBV20-1 combines with J gene TRBJ2-5, with TRBD2 identical over 12 bases. CDR3 length equals 12 residues. Germline values: CDR1 DFQATT, CDR2 SNEGSKA (reference sequence). Here the CDR3 reads CTGLAGKETQYF. The CDR3 DNA reads TGCACCGGACTAGCGGGGAAAGAGACCCAGTACTTC.

This chain links TRBV10-3 with TRBJ2-1, with D hard to call. Germline V gene lookup returns CDR1 ENHRY and CDR2 SYGVKD. The CDR3 has 17 residues. The V gene lost 3 bases and the J gene lost 0 bases, with 15 bases spanning the gap. The DNA for the CDR3 is TGTGCCATCAGTGATCCTAACCTGGCGTACTCCTACAATGAGCAGTTCTTC. Its translation is CAISDPNLAYSYNEQFF.

Only a few counts were recorded for this clonotype. CDR3 in amino acids: CATSDIPGQGRNEQFF. CDR3 nucleotide sequence: TGTGCCACCAGTGATATACCGGGACAGGGTCGGAATGAGCAGTTCTTC. This sequence joins TRBV24-1 and TRBJ2-5; 9 nucleotides align to TRBD1. The J call may not be correct, given that the DNA end is closer to TRBJ2-1. CDR3 length: 16 amino acids. Germline CDR1 reads KGHDR; CDR2 reads SFDVKD.

There are many counts of this clonotype. CDR3 sequence: CASSFGQFGNSPLHF. CDR3 nucleotide sequence: TGTGCCAGCAGCTTCGGACAGTTTGGCAATTCACCCCTCCACTTT. The rearrangement links TRBV7-2 to TRBJ1-6; possibly TRBD1 for D (6 bases). This CDR3 is 15 amino acids long. V dropped 3 bases and J dropped 7 bases, with 13 bases sitting between them. Germline V gives CDR1 SGHTA, CDR2 FQGNSA.

Only one count was recorded for this clonotype. The V call is TRBV14, the J call TRBJ2-5; D could derive from TRBD1 or TRBD2 (5 bases each). Germline V CDR1 and CDR2: SGHDN, FVKESK. V lost 8 bases to trimming and J lost 4 bases, with 26 bases between them. The CDR3 spans 17 residues. The CDR3 DNA is TGTGCCAGCTCACCGAAGCAAGGGACCAACCTACGAGAGACCCAGTACTTC. Its protein is CASSPKQGTNLRETQYF.

The chain recombines TRBV20-1 with TRBJ1-1; D might be TRBD1 (6 bases). Germline V gene data show CDR1 as DFQATT and CDR2 as SNEGSKA (reference sequence). This CDR3 region has 14 residues. Deletions cut 6 bases from V and 1 base from J, with 15 bases between. The CDR3 coding sequence is TGCAGTGCCCCTCACGGGGGCAAGAACACTGAAGCTTTCTTT. Amino acid sequence: CSAPHGGKNTEAFF.

This clonotype was counted a few times. The chain employs TRBV12-5 and TRBJ1-5; possibly TRBD1 for D (5 bases). Looked up from germline, CDR1 is LGHNT and CDR2 is FRNRAP. The CDR3 extends over 12 amino acids. CDR3: CPGTVINQPQHF. The CDR3 DNA sequence: TGTCCAGGGACTGTTATCAATCAGCCCCAGCATTTT.

With regard to this clonotype: This likely comes from a read error, as the CDR3 has no conserved phenylalanine or tryptophan at its end. The chain links TRBV12-3 or TRBV12-4 to TRBJ2-7; D could derive from TRBD1 or TRBD2 (5 bases each). Trimming took off 6 bases at V and 1 base at J, with 10 bases between the two ends. This CDR3 is 13 amino acids long. The CDR3 is CASSRGPSYEQYL. CDR3 DNA sequence: TGTGCCAGCAGCCGGGGACCATCCTACGAGCAGTACCTC.

This clonotype was recorded many times. CDR3 residues: CASTVDREAFF. In DNA, the CDR3 is TGCGCCAGCACCGTGGACAGGGAAGCTTTCTTT. This rearrangement joins TRBV10-2 to TRBJ1-1; TRBD1 matches at 7 bases. CDR3 size: 11 residues. Germline CDR1 reads WSHSY; CDR2 reads SAAADI. The J segment lost 8 bases and the V segment lost 7 bases, leaving 4 bases of the junction unmatched.

The chain has TRBV5-1 and TRBJ1-6; D is perhaps TRBD1 (5 bases). V was clipped by 4 bases and J by 10 bases, with 15 bases between them. CDR1 and CDR2 (germline): SGHRS, YFSETQ. The CDR3 runs to 14 residues. In nucleotides, the CDR3 is TGCGCCAGCAGCCTGACAGACGGATGGTCACCCCTCCACTTT. It encodes CASSLTDGWSPLHF. The variable domain in full, completed from reference TRBV5-1 and TRBJ1-6, reads KAGVTQTPRYLIKTRGQQVTLSCSPISGHRSVSWYQQTPGQGLQFLFEYFSETQRNKGNFPGRFSGRQFSNSRSEMNVSTLELGDSALYLCASSLTDGWSPLHFGNGTRLTVT.